The 21 T cell receptor beta chains reported below all come from one sample, sequenced in a study of blood T cell repertoires in COVID-19. This table comes from immunoSEQ multiplex PCR, and its TCRdb copy is limited to in-frame clones, with some not included. The top ten hold more than 4.5% of the sample, which has around 64,000 clones, more than 75% seen once. The material sequenced was peripheral blood. These receptors were taken from a man older than 75 in a cohort sampled during active COVID-19.

The chain links TRBV7-8 to TRBJ2-7; 9 positions match TRBD1. V shed 5 bases and J 1 base; nucleotides not matched to a gene: 9. There are 16 residues in the CDR3. Germline V CDR1 and CDR2: SGHVS, FQNEAQ. Here the CDR3 DNA reads TGTGCCAGCAGCGGATTAGACAGGGGGTCGTCCTACGAGCAGTACTTC. This encodes CASSGLDRGSSYEQYF. Full variable domain (missing parts from reference TRBV7-8 and TRBJ2-7): GAGVSQSPRYKVAKRGQDVALRCDPISGHVSLFWYQQALGQGPEFLTYFQNEAQLDKSGLPSDRFFAERPEGSVSTLKIQRTQQEDSAVYLCASSGLDRGSSYEQYFGPGTRLTVT.

The rearrangement uses TRBV13 and TRBJ2-3; 9 bases agree with TRBD2. Germline CDR1 PRHDT, CDR2 FYEKMQ (reference sequence). The CDR3 has 14 residues. After removal of 2 bases from V and 6 bases from J, the junction contained 3 bases not matched to a gene. DNA for the CDR3: TGTGCCAGCAGCTTACAGCGGGGGGTGGATACGCAGTATTTT. This sequence encodes CASSLQRGVDTQYF.

This clone appeared a few times. J is TRBJ1-5 and V is TRBV3-1 (or the pseudogene TRBV3-2), with TRBD1 matching 10 bases. Germline CDR1 and CDR2: LGHDT and YNNKEL (reference sequence). The junction had 0 bases not matched to a gene; V was cut back by 3 bases and J by 4 bases. The CDR3 is 14 amino acids. DNA of the CDR3: TGTGCCAGCAGCCAGGGACAGGGGAATCAGCCCCAGCATTTT. Translation gives CASSQGQGNQPQHF.

Concerning this clone itself: At one end the junction does not follow the germline gene, possibly because of a read error. The chain recombines TRBV7-7 with TRBJ2-3, with TRBD2 identical over 13 bases. Germline CDR1 is SSHAT and CDR2 is FNYEAQ (reference sequence). This CDR3 is 16 amino acids long. CDR3 sequence reads: CASSPGTSGGTDTQYF. CDR3 DNA sequence: TGTGCTAGCAGCCCGGGGACTAGCGGGGGCACAGATACGCAGTATTTT.

V is TRBV19 and J is TRBJ1-5; 7 nucleotides align to TRBD1. Germline V gives CDR1 LNHDA, CDR2 SQIVND (reference sequence). V was clipped by 6 bases and J by 0 bases; unmatched bases: 14. The length of the CDR3 is 18 residues. The CDR3 bases are TGTGCCAGTAGACCGACAGGGAAGGGGCCTTATAGCAATCAGCCCCAGCATTTT. It specifies CASRPTGKGPYSNQPQHF.

This clone was detected once. The chain employs TRBV14 and TRBJ2-1, with 13 nucleotides matching TRBD2. V dropped 4 bases and J dropped 7; count of bases not matched to a gene: 7. Germline V gene sequence: CDR1 SGHDN, CDR2 FVKESK. The CDR3 consists of 16 residues. DNA for the CDR3: TGTGCCAGCAGCCGAGGACTAGCGGGGGTGACAAATGAGCAGTTCTTC. It specifies CASSRGLAGVTNEQFF.

CDR3 loop: CASSESAGLDQPQHF. CDR3 bases: TGTGCCAGCAGTGAATCCGCAGGCCTCGATCAGCCCCAGCATTTT. This rearrangement joins TRBV6-1 to TRBJ1-5, with D unresolved. The length of the CDR3 is 15 residues. The V end lost 2 bases, the J end lost 5 bases, and 13 bases lay between the germline ends. Germline CDR1 reads MNHNS; CDR2 reads SASEGT.

In its sample, this clone was seen once. The chain has TRBV15 and TRBJ2-7; possibly TRBD1 for D (5 bases). In germline, CDR1 is LNHNV, CDR2 YYDKDF (reference sequence). This CDR3 is 14 amino acids long. V was clipped by 1 base and J by 5 bases, with 12 bases between them. The CDR3 nucleotides read TGTGCCACCAGCAGAGGGACATTGGTGAACGAGCAGTACTTC. Residues: CATSRGTLVNEQYF. Full variable domain (rest looked up from reference TRBV15 and TRBJ2-7): DAMVIQNPRYQVTQFGKPVTLSCSQTLNHNVMYWYQQKSSQAPKLLFHYYDKDFNNEADTPDNFQSRRPNTSFCFLDIRSPGLGDTAMYLCATSRGTLVNEQYFGPGTRLTVT.

The gene calls are TRBV5-1 and TRBJ2-5; possible D gene TRBD2, 7 bases. The CDR3 length is 16 residues. Germline V gives CDR1 SGHRS, CDR2 YFSETQ. Trimming removed 1 base from V and 2 bases from J, with 15 bases in between. The CDR3 DNA sequence: TGCGCCAGCAGCTTGTTGGGCGGGGGCACTCAAGAGACCCAGTACTTC. Protein sequence: CASSLLGGGTQETQYF. The variable domain in full, with the rest retrieved from reference TRBV5-1 and TRBJ2-5, is KAGVTQTPRYLIKTRGQQVTLSCSPISGHRSVSWYQQTPGQGLQFLFEYFSETQRNKGNFPGRFSGRQFSNSRSEMNVSTLELGDSALYLCASSLLGGGTQETQYFGPGTRLLVL.

The chain uses TRBV6-5 and TRBJ1-2; D call uncertain. V lost 4 bases and J 4 bases, leaving 10 bases between the germline ends. The CDR3 has 13 residues. The germline gives CDR1 MNHEY, CDR2 SVGAGI. In DNA, the CDR3 is TGTGCCAGCAGTTCGGGGTTTTCCTATGGCTACACCTTC. Encoded protein: CASSSGFSYGYTF.

The table lists this clone with a few counts. The chain uses TRBV6-5 and TRBJ2-1; maybe TRBD2 (6 bases). Per the germline V gene, CDR1 is MNHEY and CDR2 is SVGAGI. The CDR3 totals 14 residues. With 6 bases removed from V and 6 bases from J, the gap between germline ends came to 15 bases. CDR3 sequence: CASRWSGRGNEQFF. CDR3 nucleotide sequence: TGTGCCAGCAGATGGAGCGGGCGCGGCAATGAGCAGTTCTTC.

The chain uses TRBV30 and TRBJ1-6; D is perhaps TRBD1 (6 bases). Germline-derived CDR1 and CDR2 are GTSNPN and SVGIG (reference sequence). V shed 3 bases and J shed 5 bases, with 11 bases lying between them. The CDR3 loop spans 14 amino acids. Written as DNA, the CDR3 is TGTGCCTGGAGGGACAGTACTAATAATTCACCCCTCCACTTT. Translation: CAWRDSTNNSPLHF.

The chain is built from TRBV6-1 and TRBJ1-1, with D tentatively TRBD1 (5 bases). CDR3 length equals 15 residues. V was shortened by 0 bases and J by 4 bases, with 12 bases between the two germline ends. Germline assignment: CDR1 MNHNS and CDR2 SASEGT. CDR3 loop: CASSEAGVGGTEAFF. Here the CDR3 DNA reads TGTGCCAGCAGTGAAGCAGGGGTTGGTGGCACTGAAGCTTTCTTT.

CDR3 nucleotides: TGTGCCAGCAGCATTGCGGGACGCCCCTACGAGCAGTACTTC. Translating gives CASSIAGRPYEQYF. The V and J genes are TRBV11-3 and TRBJ2-7, with D possibly TRBD2 on 6 matching bases. With 5 bases removed from V and 2 bases from J, the gap between germline ends came to 13 bases. Germline CDR1 reads SGHNT; CDR2 reads YENEEA. The CDR3 consists of 14 residues.

The chain joins TRBV9 to TRBJ2-1; a possible D gene is TRBD2 (5 bases). V lost 0 bases, J lost 3 bases, and 7 bases lay in between. The CDR3 spans 14 residues. Germline V CDR1 and CDR2: SGDLS, YYNGEE. The CDR3 spells CASSVVGVYNEQFF. In DNA form, the CDR3 reads TGTGCCAGCAGCGTAGTCGGGGTCTACAATGAGCAGTTCTTC.

V gene TRBV7-3 combines with J gene TRBJ2-3, with D perhaps TRBD1 (6 bases). Germline assignment: CDR1 SGHTA and CDR2 FQGTGA. There are 13 residues in the CDR3. Between the trimmed V and J ends, which lost 5 bases and 6 bases, there was a span of 12 bases. The CDR3 sequence: CASSTWTADTQYF. CDR3 nucleotides: TGTGCCAGCAGCACTTGGACAGCCGATACGCAGTATTTT.

This clone was counted at least ten times. The chain joins TRBV11-2 to TRBJ2-7; possibly TRBD2 for D (7 bases). CDR1 and CDR2 from the germline V gene are SGHAT and FQNNGV. Between the trimmed V and J ends, which lost 5 bases and 3 bases, there was a span of 14 bases. The CDR3 extends over 14 amino acids. In DNA, the CDR3 is TGTGCCAGCAGCCCCTGGGGGGGCATCTACGAGCAGTACTTC. Amino acids: CASSPWGGIYEQYF. The variable domain in full, completed from reference TRBV11-2 and TRBJ2-7, reads EAGVAQSPRYKIIEKRQSVAFWCNPISGHATLYWYQQILGQGPKLLIQFQNNGVVDDSQLPKDRFSAERLKGVDSTLKIQPAKLEDSAVYLCASSPWGGIYEQYFGPGTRLTVT.

The J gene is TRBJ1-1, the V gene TRBV10-3; 8 bases map to TRBD1. CDR1 and CDR2 (germline): ENHRY, SYGVKD. V lost 7 bases, J lost 1 base, and 11 bases stayed unmatched. The CDR3 is 16 residues long. CDR3 in amino acids: CAIKGGDRTKNTEAFF. The DNA of the CDR3 is TGTGCCATCAAAGGGGGGGACAGGACAAAGAACACTGAAGCTTTCTTT.

The chain has TRBV2 and TRBJ1-5; D gene unclear. Deletions cut 3 bases from V and 3 bases from J, with 9 bases between. Germline V gene lookup returns CDR1 SNHLY and CDR2 FYNNEI. This CDR3 contains 14 residues. CDR3 amino acids: CASSDAIFNQPQHF. The CDR3 DNA is TGTGCCAGCAGTGACGCGATTTTCAATCAGCCCCAGCATTTT.

The chain uses TRBV19 and TRBJ2-1; perhaps TRBD2 as D (6 bases). Germline assignment: CDR1 LNHDA and CDR2 SQIVND (reference sequence). The CDR3 is 14 amino acids. V was clipped by 3 bases and J by 6 bases, with 12 bases between them. DNA for the CDR3: TGTGCCAGTAGTATCGACGGGAGAGTCAATGAGCAGTTCTTC. Its protein is CASSIDGRVNEQFF.

This clone was seen a handful of times. The chain links TRBV19 to TRBJ2-3, with TRBD1 matching over 7 bases. The CDR3 contains 14 residues. The germline V gene encodes CDR1 LNHDA and CDR2 SQIVND (reference sequence). CDR3 residues: CADGPGQSTDTQYF. CDR3 nucleotide sequence: TGTGCGGATGGCCCGGGACAGTCCACAGATACGCAGTATTTT.